This TCR beta chain originates from a study of cytomegalovirus exposure and HLA in healthy donors. Study conclusions and caveats: The study flagged around 160 TCR beta chains as cytomegalovirus-associated. Later analysis identified several of the most significant clusters that appeared linked to common viral pathogens.

PCR amplification relied on 60 Vbeta primers (plus 13 Jbeta primers). Assay used: immunoSEQ multiplex PCR; TCRdb lists only in-frame clones, some missing. The sample consists of some 200,000 clones, around 83% of them appearing once. Healthy bone marrow donors supplied every sample. For this clone: Its antigen is still unknown.

The source material was PBMCs. The origin of this receptor is a man aged 45-65 years in good health and CMV-seronegative.

Here the CDR3 DNA reads TGTGCCAGCAGTTGGACAGGGGGCGAGGAGACCCAGTACTTC. Residues: CASSWTGGEETQYF. The rearrangement uses TRBV6-5 and TRBJ2-5; TRBD1 matches 11 bases. The ends lost 4 bases at V and 5 bases at J; junction bases unmatched: 3. The germline V gene has CDR1 MNHEY and CDR2 SVGAGI. This CDR3 comprises 14 residues.